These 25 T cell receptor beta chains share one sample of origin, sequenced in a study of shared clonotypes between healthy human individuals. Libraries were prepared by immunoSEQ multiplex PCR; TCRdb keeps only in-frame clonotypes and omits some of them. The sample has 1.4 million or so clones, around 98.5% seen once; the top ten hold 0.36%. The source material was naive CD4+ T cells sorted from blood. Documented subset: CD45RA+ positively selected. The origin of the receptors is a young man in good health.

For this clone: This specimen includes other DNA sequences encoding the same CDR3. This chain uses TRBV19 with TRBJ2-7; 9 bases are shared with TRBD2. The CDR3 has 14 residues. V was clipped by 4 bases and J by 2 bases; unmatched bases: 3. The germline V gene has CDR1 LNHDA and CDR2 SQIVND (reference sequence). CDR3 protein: CASSKAGGTYEQYF. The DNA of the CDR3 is TGTGCCAGTAGTAAAGCGGGAGGTACCTACGAGCAGTACTTC. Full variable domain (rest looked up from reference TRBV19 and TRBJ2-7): DGGITQSPKYLFRKEGQNVTLSCEQNLNHDAMYWYRQDPGQGLRLIYYSQIVNDFQKGDIAEGYSVSREKKESFPLTVTSAQKNPTAFYLCASSKAGGTYEQYFGPGTRLTVT.

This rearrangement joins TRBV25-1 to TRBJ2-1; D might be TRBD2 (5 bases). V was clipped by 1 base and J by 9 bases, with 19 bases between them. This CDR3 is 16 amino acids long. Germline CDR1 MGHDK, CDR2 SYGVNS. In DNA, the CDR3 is TGTGCCAGCAGTGAATCTAGAGTAGGCGGGCGCACTGAGCAGTTCTTC. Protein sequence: CASSESRVGGRTEQFF.

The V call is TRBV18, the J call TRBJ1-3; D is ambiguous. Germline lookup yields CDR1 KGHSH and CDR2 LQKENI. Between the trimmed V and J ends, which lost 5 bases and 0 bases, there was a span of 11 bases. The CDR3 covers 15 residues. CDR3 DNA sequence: TGTGCCAGCTCAATTGCGCAGAACTCTGGAAACACCATATATTTT. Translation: CASSIAQNSGNTIYF.

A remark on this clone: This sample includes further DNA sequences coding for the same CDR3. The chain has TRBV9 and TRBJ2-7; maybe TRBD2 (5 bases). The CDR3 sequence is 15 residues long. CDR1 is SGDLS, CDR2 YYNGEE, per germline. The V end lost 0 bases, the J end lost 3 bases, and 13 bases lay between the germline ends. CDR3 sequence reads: CASSVGGSSSYEQYF. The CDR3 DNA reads TGTGCCAGCAGCGTAGGAGGGTCTTCAAGCTACGAGCAGTACTTC.

For the CDR3, the DNA is TGTGCCAGCAGTTTGCGGCAGGCGTACTACGAGCAGTACTTC. Translation: CASSLRQAYYEQYF. The rearrangement links TRBV27 to TRBJ2-7, with D hard to call. This CDR3 has 14 residues. Trimming took 3 bases from V and 3 from J, leaving 12 bases between them. The germline CDR1 and CDR2 sequences are MNHEY and SMNVEV (reference sequence).

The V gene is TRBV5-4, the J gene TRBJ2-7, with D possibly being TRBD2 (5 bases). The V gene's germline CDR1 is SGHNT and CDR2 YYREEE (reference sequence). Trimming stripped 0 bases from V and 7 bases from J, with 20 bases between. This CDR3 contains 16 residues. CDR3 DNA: TGTGCCAGCAGCTTGGGGGTACCGGGAACTACGGGGGAGCAGTACTTC. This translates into CASSLGVPGTTGEQYF. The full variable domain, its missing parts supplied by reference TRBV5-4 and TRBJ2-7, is ETGVTQSPTHLIKTRGQQVTLRCSSQSGHNTVSWYQQALGQGPQFIFQYYREEENGRGNFPPRFSGLQFPNYSSELNVNALELDDSALYLCASSLGVPGTTGEQYFGPGTRLTVT.

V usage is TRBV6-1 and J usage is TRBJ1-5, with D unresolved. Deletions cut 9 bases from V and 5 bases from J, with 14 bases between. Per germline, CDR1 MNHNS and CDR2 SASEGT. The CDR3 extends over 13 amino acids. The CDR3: CASGLSTDQPQHF. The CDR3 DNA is TGTGCCAGTGGGCTTAGCACGGATCAGCCCCAGCATTTT.

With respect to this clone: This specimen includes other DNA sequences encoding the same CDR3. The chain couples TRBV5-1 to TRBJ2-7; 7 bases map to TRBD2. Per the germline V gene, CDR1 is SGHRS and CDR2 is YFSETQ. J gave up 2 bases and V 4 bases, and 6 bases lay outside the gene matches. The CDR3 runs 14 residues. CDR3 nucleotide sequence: TGCGCCAGCAGCCTGGGTGCGGGAGCCTACGAGCAGTACTTC. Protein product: CASSLGAGAYEQYF.

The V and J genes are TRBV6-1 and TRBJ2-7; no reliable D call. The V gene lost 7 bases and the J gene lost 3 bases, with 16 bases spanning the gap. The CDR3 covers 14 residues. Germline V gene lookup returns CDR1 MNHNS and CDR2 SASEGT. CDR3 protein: CASISSRASYEQYF. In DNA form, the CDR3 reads TGTGCCAGCATCTCTAGTAGGGCAAGCTACGAGCAGTACTTC.

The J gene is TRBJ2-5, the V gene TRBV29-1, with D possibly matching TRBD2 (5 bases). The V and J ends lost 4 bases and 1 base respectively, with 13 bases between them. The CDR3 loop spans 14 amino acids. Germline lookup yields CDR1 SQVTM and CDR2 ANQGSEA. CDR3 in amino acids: CSVVSGRLQETQYF. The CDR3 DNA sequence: TGCAGCGTTGTGAGCGGACGCCTCCAAGAGACCCAGTACTTC.

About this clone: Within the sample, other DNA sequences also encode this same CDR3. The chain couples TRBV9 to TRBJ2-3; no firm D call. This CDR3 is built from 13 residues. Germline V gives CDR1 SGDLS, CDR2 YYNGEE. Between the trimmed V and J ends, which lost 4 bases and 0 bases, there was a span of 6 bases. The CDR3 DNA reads TGTGCCAGCAGCTCCCCTAGCACAGATACGCAGTATTTT. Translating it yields CASSSPSTDTQYF.

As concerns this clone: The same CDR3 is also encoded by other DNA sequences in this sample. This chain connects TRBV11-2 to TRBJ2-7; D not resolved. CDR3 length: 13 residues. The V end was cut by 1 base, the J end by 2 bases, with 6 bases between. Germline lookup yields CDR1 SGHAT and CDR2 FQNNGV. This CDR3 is CASSLGTAYEQYF. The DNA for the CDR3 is TGTGCCAGCAGCTTAGGAACAGCCTACGAGCAGTACTTC.

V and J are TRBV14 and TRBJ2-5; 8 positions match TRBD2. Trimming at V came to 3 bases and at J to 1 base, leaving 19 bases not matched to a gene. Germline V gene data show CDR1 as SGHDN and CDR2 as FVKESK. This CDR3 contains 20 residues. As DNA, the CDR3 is TGTGCCAGCAGCCATGAATTTGTAAGCGGGGGATCAATCCTCCAAGAGACCCAGTACTTC. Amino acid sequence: CASSHEFVSGGSILQETQYF.

The CDR3 coding sequence is TGTGCCAGTAGTATGGGACTAGCGGCTGAGGAGCAGTACTTC. This translates into CASSMGLAAEEQYF. The chain links TRBV19 to TRBJ2-7; 11 bases match TRBD2. V lost 3 bases, J lost 7 bases, and 5 bases stayed unmatched. This CDR3 contains 14 residues. The V gene's germline CDR1 is LNHDA and CDR2 SQIVND (reference sequence). Using reference TRBV19 and TRBJ2-7 for the parts outside the CDR3, the full variable domain is DGGITQSPKYLFRKEGQNVTLSCEQNLNHDAMYWYRQDPGQGLRLIYYSQIVNDFQKGDIAEGYSVSREKKESFPLTVTSAQKNPTAFYLCASSMGLAAEEQYFGPGTRLTVT.

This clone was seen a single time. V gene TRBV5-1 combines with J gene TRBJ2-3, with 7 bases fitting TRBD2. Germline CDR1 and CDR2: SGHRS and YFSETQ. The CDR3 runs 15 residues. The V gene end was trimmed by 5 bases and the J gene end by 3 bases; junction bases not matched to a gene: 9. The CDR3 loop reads CASRTSVKGTDTQYF. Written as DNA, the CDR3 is TGCGCCAGCAGAACTAGCGTGAAGGGAACAGATACGCAGTATTTT.

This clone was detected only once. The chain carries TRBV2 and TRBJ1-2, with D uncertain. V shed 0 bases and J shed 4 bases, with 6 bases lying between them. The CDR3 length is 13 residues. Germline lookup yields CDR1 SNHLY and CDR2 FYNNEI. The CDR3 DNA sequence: TGTGCCAGCAGTGAAGCACAGCCCTATGGCTACACCTTC. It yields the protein CASSEAQPYGYTF.

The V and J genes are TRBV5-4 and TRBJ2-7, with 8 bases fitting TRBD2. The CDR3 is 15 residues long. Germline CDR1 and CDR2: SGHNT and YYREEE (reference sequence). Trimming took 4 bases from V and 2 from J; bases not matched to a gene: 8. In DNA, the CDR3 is TGTGCCAGCAGCCAGGGTGGACTAGCTGCCTACGAGCAGTACTTC. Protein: CASSQGGLAAYEQYF.

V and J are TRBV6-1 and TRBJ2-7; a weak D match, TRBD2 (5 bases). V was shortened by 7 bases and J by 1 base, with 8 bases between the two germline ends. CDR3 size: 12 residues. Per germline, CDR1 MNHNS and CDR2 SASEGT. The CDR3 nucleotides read TGTGCCAGCACCGGGATGTCCTACGAGCAGTACTTC. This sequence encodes CASTGMSYEQYF.

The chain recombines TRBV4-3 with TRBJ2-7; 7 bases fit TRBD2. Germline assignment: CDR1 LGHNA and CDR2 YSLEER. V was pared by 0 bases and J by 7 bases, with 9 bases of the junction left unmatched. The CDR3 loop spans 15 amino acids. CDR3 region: CASSQDREVRGEQYF. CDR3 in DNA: TGCGCCAGCAGCCAAGATCGGGAGGTACGGGGGGAGCAGTACTTC.

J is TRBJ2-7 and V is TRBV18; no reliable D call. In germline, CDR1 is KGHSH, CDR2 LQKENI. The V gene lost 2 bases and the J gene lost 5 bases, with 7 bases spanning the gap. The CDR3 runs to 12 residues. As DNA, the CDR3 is TGTGCCAGCTCACCATCACACAACGAGCAGTACTTC. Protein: CASSPSHNEQYF.

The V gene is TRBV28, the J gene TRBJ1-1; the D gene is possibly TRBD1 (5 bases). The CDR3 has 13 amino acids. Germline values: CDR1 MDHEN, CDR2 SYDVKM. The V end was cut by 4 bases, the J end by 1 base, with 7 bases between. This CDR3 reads CASSWDGNTEAFF. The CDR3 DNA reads TGTGCCAGCAGTTGGGACGGGAACACTGAAGCTTTCTTT.

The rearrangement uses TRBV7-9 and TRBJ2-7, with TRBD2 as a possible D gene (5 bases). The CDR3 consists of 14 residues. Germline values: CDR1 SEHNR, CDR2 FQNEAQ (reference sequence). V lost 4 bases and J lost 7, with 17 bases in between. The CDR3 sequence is CASSYYLSGYEQYF. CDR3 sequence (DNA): TGTGCCAGCAGCTATTACCTGAGCGGTTATGAGCAGTACTTC.

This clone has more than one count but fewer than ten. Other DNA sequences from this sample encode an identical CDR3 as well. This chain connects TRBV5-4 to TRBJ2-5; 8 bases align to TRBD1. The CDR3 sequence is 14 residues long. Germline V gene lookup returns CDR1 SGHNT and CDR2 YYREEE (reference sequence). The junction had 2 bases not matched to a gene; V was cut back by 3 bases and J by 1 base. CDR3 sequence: CASSSGQAQETQYF. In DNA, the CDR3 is TGTGCCAGCAGCTCGGGACAGGCCCAAGAGACCCAGTACTTC.

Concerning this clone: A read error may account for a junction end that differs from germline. CDR3 in DNA: TGTGCTAGCAGCTTAGCCCCGGGGGGGGCGGAGACCCAGTACTTC. It specifies CASSLAPGGAETQYF. The V gene is TRBV7-7, the J gene TRBJ2-5, with 8 bases identical to TRBD2. CDR1 is SSHAT, CDR2 FNYEAQ, per germline (reference sequence). CDR3 length: 15 residues.

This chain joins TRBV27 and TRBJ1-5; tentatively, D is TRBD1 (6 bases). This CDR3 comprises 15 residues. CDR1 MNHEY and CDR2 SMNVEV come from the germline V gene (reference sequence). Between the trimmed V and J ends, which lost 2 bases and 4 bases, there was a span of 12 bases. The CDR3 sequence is CASSLVQGGNQPQHF. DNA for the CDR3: TGTGCCAGCAGTTTAGTACAGGGAGGTAATCAGCCCCAGCATTTT.